This T cell receptor (beta chain) was identified in a study of CD8 T cells in ankylosing spondylitis. Whole-study results and caveats: The authors reported significant enrichment of disease-linked clones in matched ankylosing spondylitis synovial fluid. The study identified a TCR beta motif of eight highly homologous variants that appeared characteristic of ankylosing spondylitis blood.

Turning to this clonotype: The antigen is undetermined.

The germline CDR1 and CDR2 sequences are SQVTM and ANQGSEA. The V segment lost 7 bases and the J segment 3 bases; nucleotides outside the gene matches: 9. This CDR3 comprises 15 residues. Quantitative 5'-RACE with molecular barcodes produced the TCR beta libraries. MiXCR, applied by TCRdb to the 5' RACE reads, yields one record per CDR3 protein. The table shows under 450,000 distinct CDR3 sequences, with approximately 22% occurring only once. This TCR was sampled from a male donor with ankylosing spondylitis or in good health (not recorded which). Material: blood, either unsorted or a sorted T cell fraction (not recorded which). This chain uses TRBV29-1 with TRBJ2-3, with 11 bases aligning to TRBD2. This CDR3 reads CSAAPSGGTTDTQYF. The CDR3 nucleotides are TGCAGCGCCGCACCTAGCGGGGGGACAACAGATACGCAGTATTTT.